This TCR beta chain was sequenced for a study of T cells after yellow fever vaccination. Making TCR cDNA involved 5'RACE template switching, which added UMIs and a universal primer site. TCRdb re-analysed the 5' RACE reads in MiXCR, keeping a single row per CDR3 protein. The sample carries around 260,000 distinct CDR3 sequences, about 5.2% recorded once. The study, taken as a whole, reports: Most clones from primary vaccination resurfaced after the booster (around 97% CD4, about 91% CD8). The secondary response was weaker but peaked faster, day 5 versus 15. Within FACS-sorted repertoires, abundant clonotypes contaminating from the bulk population could be present.

There are 16 residues in the CDR3. Germline V gene lookup returns CDR1 MNHEY and CDR2 SVGEGT. V was trimmed by 2 bases and J by 3 bases, leaving 14 bases between them. This clonotype occurred many times. As yet, its antigen is unknown. Sequenced here: CD4+ T cells sorted from PBMCs, sampled on the day of the yellow fever booster vaccination. This sequence originates from a man between 18 and 35 years old who received the YFV17D yellow fever vaccine. The chain carries TRBV6-2 or TRBV6-3 and TRBJ2-1; the D gene could be TRBD1 or TRBD2 (5 bases each). This chain's CDR3 is CASSYASGLLYNEQFF. The CDR3 coding sequence is TGTGCCAGCAGTTACGCCTCGGGGCTACTCTACAATGAGCAGTTCTTC.